This T cell receptor (beta chain) was found in a study of cytomegalovirus exposure and HLA in healthy donors. Study conclusions and caveats: In a later analysis, productive TCRs from donors in an Asian-associated ancestry cluster reportedly carried fewer N-insertions than the cohort mean. It was reported that TCR beta sequences correctly inferred the HLA-A and HLA-B alleles for most subjects.

The PCR ran on 60 Vbeta and 13 Jbeta primers. In the original workflow: In a later analysis, approximately 80 million unique TCR beta chains included roughly 11 million shared by two or more donors. Clones were sequenced by immunoSEQ multiplex PCR, and TCRdb holds only the in-frame ones, with some missing. V and J calls and clone size follow that table, whereas D and trimming were derived from the DNA. The data hold fewer than 130,000 clones, with around two thirds observed a single time. There are 15 residues in the CDR3. V trimming: 5 bases; J trimming: 2 bases; junction bases outside the gene matches: 3. CDR1 SGHNT and CDR2 YENEEA come from the germline V gene. Details on this clone: Its antigen remains unknown.

V is TRBV11-3 and J is TRBJ2-1; TRBD2 agrees at 10 bases. The sequenced sample was PBMCs. The TCR originated in a man aged 25-40 years in good health and CMV-seropositive. In DNA, the CDR3 is TGTGCCAGCAGCCCTCTAGCGGGGGCCTACAATGAGCAGTTCTTC. It translates to CASSPLAGAYNEQFF. The full variable domain, its missing parts supplied by reference TRBV11-3 and TRBJ2-1, is EAGVVQSPRYKIIEKKQPVAFWCNPISGHNTLYWYLQNLGQGPELLIRYENEEAVDDSQLPKDRFSAERLKGVDSTLKIQPAELGDSAVYLCASSPLAGAYNEQFFGPGTRLTVL.